The source of this TCR beta chain is a study of blood T cell repertoires in COVID-19. Study context: Researchers got acute and convalescent COVID-19 samples from the United States, Italy and Spain. Nucleic acid was either cDNA or gDNA, and it came from T cells, B-cell-depleted T cells, or PBMCs.

How the authors handled the data: Cell counts per sample came from amplifying reference gene primers. The protocol was immunoSEQ multiplex PCR, while the TCRdb copy is restricted to in-frame clones and leaves out a portion. V, J and clone size are those of that table, while D and trimming were read from the DNA. The data show some 190,000 clones, 88% seen once. CDR1 and CDR2 (germline): SNHLY, FYNNEI. Trimming took off 3 bases at V and 5 bases at J, with 13 bases between the two ends. This CDR3 contains 14 residues. The source material was peripheral blood. The V and J genes are TRBV2 and TRBJ2-5; D possibly corresponds to TRBD1 (6 bases). This receptor was taken from a human donor in a cohort sampled during active COVID-19. The DNA of the CDR3 is TGTGCCAGCAGTGAGGAACAGGGAAGGGAGACCCAGTACTTC. Translation: CASSEEQGRETQYF. Drawing the rest from reference TRBV2 and TRBJ2-5, the complete variable domain is EPEVTQTPSHQVTQMGQEVILRCVPISNHLYFYWYRQILGQKVEFLVSFYNNEISEKSEIFDDQFSVERPDGSNFTLKIRSTKLEDSAMYFCASSEEQGRETQYFGPGTRLLVL.